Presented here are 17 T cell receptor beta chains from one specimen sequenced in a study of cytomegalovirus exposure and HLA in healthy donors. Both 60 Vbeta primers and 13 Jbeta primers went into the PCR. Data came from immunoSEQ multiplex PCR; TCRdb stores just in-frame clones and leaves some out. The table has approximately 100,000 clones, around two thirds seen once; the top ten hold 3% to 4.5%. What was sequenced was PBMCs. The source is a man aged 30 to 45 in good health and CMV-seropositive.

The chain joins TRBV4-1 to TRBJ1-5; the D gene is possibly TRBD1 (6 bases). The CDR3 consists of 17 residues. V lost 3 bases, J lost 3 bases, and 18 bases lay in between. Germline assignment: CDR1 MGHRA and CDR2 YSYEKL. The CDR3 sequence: CASSHSVGGRDNQPQHF. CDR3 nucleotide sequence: TGCGCCAGCAGCCACTCCGTGGGGGGGCGAGACAATCAGCCCCAGCATTTT.

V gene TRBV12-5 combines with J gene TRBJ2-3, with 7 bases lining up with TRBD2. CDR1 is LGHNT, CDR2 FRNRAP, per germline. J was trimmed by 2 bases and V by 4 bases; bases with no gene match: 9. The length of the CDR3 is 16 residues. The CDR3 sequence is CASGSTGGTDTDTQYF. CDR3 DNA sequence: TGTGCTAGTGGTTCTACCGGGGGGACTGACACAGATACGCAGTATTTT.

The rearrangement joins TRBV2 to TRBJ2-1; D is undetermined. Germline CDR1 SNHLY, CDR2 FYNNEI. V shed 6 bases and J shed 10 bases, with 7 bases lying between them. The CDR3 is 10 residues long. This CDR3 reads CASSQWEQFF. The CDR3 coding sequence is TGTGCCAGCAGCCAGTGGGAGCAGTTCTTC.

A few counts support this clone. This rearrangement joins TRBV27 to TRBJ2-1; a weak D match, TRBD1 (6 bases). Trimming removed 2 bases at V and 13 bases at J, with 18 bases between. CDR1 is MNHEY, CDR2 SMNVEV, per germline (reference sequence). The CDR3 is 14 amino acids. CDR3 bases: TGTGCCAGCAGTTTAAGTAGGGACACAGGAAGACAGTTCTTC. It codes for CASSLSRDTGRQFF.

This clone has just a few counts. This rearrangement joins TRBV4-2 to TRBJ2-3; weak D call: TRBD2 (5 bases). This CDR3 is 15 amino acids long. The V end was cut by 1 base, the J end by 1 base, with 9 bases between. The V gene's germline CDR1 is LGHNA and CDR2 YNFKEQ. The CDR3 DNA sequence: TGTGCCAGCAGCCAAGGTAGAGGGCGCACAGATACGCAGTATTTT. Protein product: CASSQGRGRTDTQYF.

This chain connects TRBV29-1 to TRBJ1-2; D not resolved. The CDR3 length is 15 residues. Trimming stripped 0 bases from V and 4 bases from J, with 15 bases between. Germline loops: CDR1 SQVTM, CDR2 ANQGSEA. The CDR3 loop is CSVEEEQVPFYGYTF. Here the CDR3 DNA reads TGCAGCGTTGAAGAAGAGCAGGTTCCCTTCTATGGCTACACCTTC.

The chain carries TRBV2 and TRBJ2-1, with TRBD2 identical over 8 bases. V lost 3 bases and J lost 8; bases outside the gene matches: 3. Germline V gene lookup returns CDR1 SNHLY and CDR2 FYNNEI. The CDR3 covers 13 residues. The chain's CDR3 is CASSDGRGHEQFF. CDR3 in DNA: TGTGCCAGCAGTGACGGGAGGGGCCATGAGCAGTTCTTC.

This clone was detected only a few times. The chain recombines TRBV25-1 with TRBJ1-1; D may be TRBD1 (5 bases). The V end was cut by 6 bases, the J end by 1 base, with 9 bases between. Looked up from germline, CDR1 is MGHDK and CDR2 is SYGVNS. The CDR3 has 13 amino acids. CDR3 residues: CASRGGRNTEAFF. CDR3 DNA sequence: TGTGCCAGCAGGGGGGGAAGGAACACTGAAGCTTTCTTT. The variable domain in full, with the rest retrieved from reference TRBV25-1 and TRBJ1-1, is EADIYQTPRYLVIGTGKKITLECSQTMGHDKMYWYQQDPGMELHLIHYSYGVNSTEKGDLSSESTVSRIRTEHFPLTLESARPSHTSQYLCASRGGRNTEAFFGQGTRLTVV.

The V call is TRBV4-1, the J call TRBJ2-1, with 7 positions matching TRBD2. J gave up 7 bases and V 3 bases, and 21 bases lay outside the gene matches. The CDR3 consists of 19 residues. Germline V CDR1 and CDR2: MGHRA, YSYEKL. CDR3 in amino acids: CASSHYFVMGSGALNEQFF. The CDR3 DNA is TGCGCCAGCAGCCACTATTTCGTCATGGGCAGCGGGGCATTGAATGAGCAGTTCTTC.

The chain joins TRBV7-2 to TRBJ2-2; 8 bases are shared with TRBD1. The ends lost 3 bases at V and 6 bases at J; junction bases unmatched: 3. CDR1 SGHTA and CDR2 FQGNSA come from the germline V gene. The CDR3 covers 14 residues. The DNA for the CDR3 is TGTGCCAGCAGCTTGCAGGGGGCGGCCGGGGAGCTGTTTTTT. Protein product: CASSLQGAAGELFF.

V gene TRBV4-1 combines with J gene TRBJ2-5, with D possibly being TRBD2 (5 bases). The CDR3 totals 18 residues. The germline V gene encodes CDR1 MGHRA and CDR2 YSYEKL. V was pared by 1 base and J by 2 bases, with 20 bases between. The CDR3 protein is CASSQGVSLADSQETQYF. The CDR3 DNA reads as TGCGCCAGCAGCCAAGGAGTCTCCCTAGCAGATTCTCAAGAGACCCAGTACTTC.

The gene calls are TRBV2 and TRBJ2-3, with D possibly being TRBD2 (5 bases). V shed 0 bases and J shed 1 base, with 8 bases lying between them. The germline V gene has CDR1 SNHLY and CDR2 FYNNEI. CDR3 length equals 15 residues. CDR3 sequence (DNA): TGTGCCAGCAGTGAAGCTGGGAGCGGCACAGATACGCAGTATTTT. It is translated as CASSEAGSGTDTQYF.

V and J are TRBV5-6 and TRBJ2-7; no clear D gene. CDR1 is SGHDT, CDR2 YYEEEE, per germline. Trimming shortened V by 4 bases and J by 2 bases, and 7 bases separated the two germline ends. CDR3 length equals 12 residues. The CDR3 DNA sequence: TGTGCCAGCAGCACGGGTCCCTACGAGCAGTACTTC. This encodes CASSTGPYEQYF.

Here the CDR3 DNA reads TGTGCCAGCAGCTTAGGGAGGCGGGGGCGGAATGAGCAGTTCTTC. Translating gives CASSLGRRGRNEQFF. The chain recombines TRBV7-8 with TRBJ2-1; TRBD2 is a possible D gene (7 bases). The germline V gene has CDR1 SGHVS and CDR2 FQNEAQ. CDR3 length: 15 amino acids. With 1 base removed from V and 7 bases from J, the gap between germline ends came to 14 bases.

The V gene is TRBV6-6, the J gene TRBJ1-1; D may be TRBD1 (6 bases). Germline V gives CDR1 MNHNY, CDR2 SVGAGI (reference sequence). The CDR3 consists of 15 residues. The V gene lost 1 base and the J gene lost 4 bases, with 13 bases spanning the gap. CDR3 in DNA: TGTGCCAGCAGTTACTACGGACAGTCGGTCACTGAAGCTTTCTTT. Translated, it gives CASSYYGQSVTEAFF.

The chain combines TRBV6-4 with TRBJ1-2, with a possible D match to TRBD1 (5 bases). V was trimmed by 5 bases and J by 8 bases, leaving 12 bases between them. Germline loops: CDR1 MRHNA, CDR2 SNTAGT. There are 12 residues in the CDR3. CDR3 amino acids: CASSYLGGGYTF. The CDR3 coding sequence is TGTGCCAGCAGTTACCTGGGGGGGGGCTACACCTTC.

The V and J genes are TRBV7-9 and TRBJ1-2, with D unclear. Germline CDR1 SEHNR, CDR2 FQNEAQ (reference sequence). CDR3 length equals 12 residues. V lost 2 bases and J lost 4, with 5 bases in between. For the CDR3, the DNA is TGTGCCAGCAGCTTAAGCCTCTATGGCTACACCTTC. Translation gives CASSLSLYGYTF.